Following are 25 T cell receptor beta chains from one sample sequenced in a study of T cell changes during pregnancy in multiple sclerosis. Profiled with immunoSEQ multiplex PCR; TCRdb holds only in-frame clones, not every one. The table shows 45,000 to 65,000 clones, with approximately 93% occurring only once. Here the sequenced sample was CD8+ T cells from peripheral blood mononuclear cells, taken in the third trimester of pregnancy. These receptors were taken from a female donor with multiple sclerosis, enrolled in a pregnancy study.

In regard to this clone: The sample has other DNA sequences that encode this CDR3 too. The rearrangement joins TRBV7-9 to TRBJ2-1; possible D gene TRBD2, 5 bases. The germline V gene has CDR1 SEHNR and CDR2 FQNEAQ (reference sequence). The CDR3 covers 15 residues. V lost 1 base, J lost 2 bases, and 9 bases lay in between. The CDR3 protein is CASSLGGEPYNEQFF. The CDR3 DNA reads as TGTGCCAGCAGCTTAGGGGGAGAACCCTACAATGAGCAGTTCTTC.

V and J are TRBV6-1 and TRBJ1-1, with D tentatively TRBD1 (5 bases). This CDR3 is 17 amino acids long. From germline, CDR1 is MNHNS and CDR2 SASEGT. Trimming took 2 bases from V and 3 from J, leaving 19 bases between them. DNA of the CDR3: TGTGCCAGCAGTGAAAGGGCCCAGGGAGGATGGGACACTGAAGCTTTCTTT. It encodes CASSERAQGGWDTEAFF.

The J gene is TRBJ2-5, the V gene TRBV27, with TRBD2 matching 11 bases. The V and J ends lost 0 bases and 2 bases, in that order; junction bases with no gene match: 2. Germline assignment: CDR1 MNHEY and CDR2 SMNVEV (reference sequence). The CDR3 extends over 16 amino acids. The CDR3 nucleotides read TGTGCCAGCAGTTTATCGCCTAGCGGGAGGCAAGAGACCCAGTACTTC. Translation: CASSLSPSGRQETQYF.

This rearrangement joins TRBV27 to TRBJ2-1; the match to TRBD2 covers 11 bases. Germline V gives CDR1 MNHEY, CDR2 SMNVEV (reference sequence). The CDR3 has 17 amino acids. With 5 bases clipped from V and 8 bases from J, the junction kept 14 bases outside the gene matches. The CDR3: CASSPLTTSGRGDEQFF. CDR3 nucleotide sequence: TGTGCCAGCAGTCCTCTAACTACTAGCGGGAGAGGGGATGAGCAGTTCTTC.

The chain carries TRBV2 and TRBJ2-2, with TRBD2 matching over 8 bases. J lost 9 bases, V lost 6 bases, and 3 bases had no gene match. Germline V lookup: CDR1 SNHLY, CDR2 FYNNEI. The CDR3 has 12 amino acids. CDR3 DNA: TGTGCCAGCAGCAGCGGGAGCAGGGAGCTGTTTTTT. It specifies CASSSGSRELFF. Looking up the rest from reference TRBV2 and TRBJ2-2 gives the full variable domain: EPEVTQTPSHQVTQMGQEVILRCVPISNHLYFYWYRQILGQKVEFLVSFYNNEISEKSEIFDDQFSVERPDGSNFTLKIRSTKLEDSAMYFCASSSGSRELFFGEGSRLTVL.

CDR3 sequence: CASSVSDSVLDEQFF. In nucleotides, the CDR3 is TGTGCCAGCAGCGTATCGGACAGTGTCCTAGATGAGCAGTTCTTC. This chain uses TRBV9 with TRBJ2-1, with TRBD1 as a possible D gene (6 bases). The CDR3 length is 15 residues. Germline assignment: CDR1 SGDLS and CDR2 YYNGEE. The V and J ends lost 1 base and 8 bases respectively, with 16 bases between them.

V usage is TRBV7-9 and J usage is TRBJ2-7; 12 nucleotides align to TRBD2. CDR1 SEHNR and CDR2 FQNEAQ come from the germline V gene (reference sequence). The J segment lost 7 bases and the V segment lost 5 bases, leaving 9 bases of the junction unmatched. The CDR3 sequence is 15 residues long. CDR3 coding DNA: TGTGCCAGCAGCCCGGGACTAGCGGGCTCGGGGGAGCAGTACTTC. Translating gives CASSPGLAGSGEQYF.

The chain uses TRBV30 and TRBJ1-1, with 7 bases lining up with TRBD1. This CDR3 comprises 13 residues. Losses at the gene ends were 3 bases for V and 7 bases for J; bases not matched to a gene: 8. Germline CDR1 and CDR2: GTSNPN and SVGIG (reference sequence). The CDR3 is CAWSIVGTDEAFF. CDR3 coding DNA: TGTGCCTGGAGCATTGTCGGGACAGATGAAGCTTTCTTT.

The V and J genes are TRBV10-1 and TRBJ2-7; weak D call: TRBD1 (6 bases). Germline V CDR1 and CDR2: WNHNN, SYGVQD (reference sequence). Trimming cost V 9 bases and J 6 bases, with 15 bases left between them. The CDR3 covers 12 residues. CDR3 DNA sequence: TGCGCCAGTAGGGGGTGGGGCCTCGAGCAGTACTTC. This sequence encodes CASRGWGLEQYF.

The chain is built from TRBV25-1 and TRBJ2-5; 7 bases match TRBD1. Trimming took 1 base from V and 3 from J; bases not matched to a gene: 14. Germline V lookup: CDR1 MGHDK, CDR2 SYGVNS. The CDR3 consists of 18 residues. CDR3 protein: CASSEWYWMGQTEETQYF. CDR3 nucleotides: TGTGCCAGCAGTGAATGGTATTGGATGGGACAGACAGAAGAGACCCAGTACTTC.

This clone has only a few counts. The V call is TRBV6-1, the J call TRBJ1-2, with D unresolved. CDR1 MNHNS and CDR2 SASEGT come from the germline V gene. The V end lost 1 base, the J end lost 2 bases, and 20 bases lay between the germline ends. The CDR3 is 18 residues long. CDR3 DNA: TGTGCCAGCAGTGAAGGGTACGGGAACCCGCTTATCAACTATGGCTACACCTTC. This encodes CASSEGYGNPLINYGYTF.

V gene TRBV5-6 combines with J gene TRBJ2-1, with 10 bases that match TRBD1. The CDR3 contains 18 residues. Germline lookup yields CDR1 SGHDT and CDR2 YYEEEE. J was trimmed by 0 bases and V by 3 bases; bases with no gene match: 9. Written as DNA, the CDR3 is TGTGCCAGCAGCTCAGTGACAGGGGGCGAAAGCTCCTACAATGAGCAGTTCTTC. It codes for CASSSVTGGESSYNEQFF.

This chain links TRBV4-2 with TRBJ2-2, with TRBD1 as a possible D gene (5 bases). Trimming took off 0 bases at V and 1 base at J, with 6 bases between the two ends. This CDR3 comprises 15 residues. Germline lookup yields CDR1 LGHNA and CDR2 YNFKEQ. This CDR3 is CASSQDDRNTGELFF. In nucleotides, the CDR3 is TGTGCCAGCAGCCAAGATGACAGGAACACCGGGGAGCTGTTTTTT.

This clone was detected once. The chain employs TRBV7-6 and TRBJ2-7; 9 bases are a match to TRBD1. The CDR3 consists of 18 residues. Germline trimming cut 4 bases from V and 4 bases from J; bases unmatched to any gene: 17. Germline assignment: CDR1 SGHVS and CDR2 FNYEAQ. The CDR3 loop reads CASSSQGTGTGKLYEQYF. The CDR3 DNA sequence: TGTGCCAGCAGCTCCCAGGGGACCGGGACAGGGAAACTTTACGAGCAGTACTTC.

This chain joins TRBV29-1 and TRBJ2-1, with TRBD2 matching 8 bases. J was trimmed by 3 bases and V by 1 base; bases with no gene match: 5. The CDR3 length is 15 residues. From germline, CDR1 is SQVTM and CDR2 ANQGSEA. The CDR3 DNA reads TGCAGCGTTGAAGGACTAGCGCGTCTCTACAATGAGCAGTTCTTC. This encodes CSVEGLARLYNEQFF.

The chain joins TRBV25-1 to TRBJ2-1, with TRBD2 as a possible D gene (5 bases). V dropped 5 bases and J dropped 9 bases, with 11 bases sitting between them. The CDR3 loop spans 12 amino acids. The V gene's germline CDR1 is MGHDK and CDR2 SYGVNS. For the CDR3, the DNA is TGTGCCAGCAGTCGGACTGGAGGTGAGCAGTTCTTC. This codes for CASSRTGGEQFF. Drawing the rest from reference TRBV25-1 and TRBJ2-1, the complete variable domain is EADIYQTPRYLVIGTGKKITLECSQTMGHDKMYWYQQDPGMELHLIHYSYGVNSTEKGDLSSESTVSRIRTEHFPLTLESARPSHTSQYLCASSRTGGEQFFGPGTRLTVL.

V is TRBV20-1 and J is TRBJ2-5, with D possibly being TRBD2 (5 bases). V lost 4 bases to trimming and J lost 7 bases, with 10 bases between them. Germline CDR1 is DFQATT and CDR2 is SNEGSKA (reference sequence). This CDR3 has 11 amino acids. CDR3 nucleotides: TGCAGTGCTACGCACCGGGGGACCCAGTACTTC. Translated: CSATHRGTQYF.

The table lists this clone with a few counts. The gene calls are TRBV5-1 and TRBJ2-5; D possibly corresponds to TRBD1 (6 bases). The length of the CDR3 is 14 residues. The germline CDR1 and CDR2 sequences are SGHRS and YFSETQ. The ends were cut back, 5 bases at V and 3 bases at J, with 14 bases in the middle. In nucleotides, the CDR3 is TGCGCCAGCAGACTGGACAGACGAAAAGAGACCCAGTACTTC. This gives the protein CASRLDRRKETQYF.

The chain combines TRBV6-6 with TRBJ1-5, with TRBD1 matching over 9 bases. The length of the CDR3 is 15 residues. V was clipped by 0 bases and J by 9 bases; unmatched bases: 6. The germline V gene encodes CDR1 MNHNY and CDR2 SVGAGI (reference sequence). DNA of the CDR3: TGTGCCAGCAGTTACTCCGGGACAGGGAAATGGCCCCAGCATTTT. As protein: CASSYSGTGKWPQHF.

The CDR3 nucleotides read TGTGCCAGCAGCTCTAGAGGACAGCGAAACACCATATATTTT. Amino acids: CASSSRGQRNTIYF. V gene TRBV7-6 combines with J gene TRBJ1-3, with D possibly TRBD1 on 6 matching bases. Germline V gene lookup returns CDR1 SGHVS and CDR2 FNYEAQ. V lost 4 bases to trimming and J lost 5 bases, with 12 bases between them. CDR3 length: 14 amino acids.

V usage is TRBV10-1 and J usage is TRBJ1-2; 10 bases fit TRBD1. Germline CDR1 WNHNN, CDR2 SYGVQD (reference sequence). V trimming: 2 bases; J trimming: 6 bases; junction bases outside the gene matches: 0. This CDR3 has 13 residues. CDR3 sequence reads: CASSEGTGDGYTF. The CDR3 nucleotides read TGCGCCAGCAGTGAGGGGACAGGGGATGGCTACACCTTC.

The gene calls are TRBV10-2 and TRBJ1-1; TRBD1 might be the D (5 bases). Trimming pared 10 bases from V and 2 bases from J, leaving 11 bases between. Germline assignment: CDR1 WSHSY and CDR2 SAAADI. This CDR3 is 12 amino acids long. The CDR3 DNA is TGCGCCATAACCACAGGTAACACTGAAGCTTTCTTT. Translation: CAITTGNTEAFF.

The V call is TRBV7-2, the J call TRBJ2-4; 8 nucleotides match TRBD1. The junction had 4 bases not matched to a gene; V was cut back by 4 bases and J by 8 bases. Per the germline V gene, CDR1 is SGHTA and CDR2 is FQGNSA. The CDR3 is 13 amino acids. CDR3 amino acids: CASSSGQGDIQYF. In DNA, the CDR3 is TGTGCCAGCAGCTCAGGACAGGGTGACATTCAGTACTTC.

In DNA form, the CDR3 reads TGTGCCAGCAGTTCTTGGGAGCTCGGGCAGGAGGATGGCTACACCTTC. Translated: CASSSWELGQEDGYTF. The chain uses TRBV27 and TRBJ1-2; D call uncertain. CDR1 MNHEY and CDR2 SMNVEV come from the germline V gene (reference sequence). Trimming left V 4 bases short and J 6 bases short, with 21 bases between. CDR3 length: 16 amino acids.

The CDR3 loop is CASSTPGSNTEAFF. CDR3 DNA sequence: TGTGCCAGCAGCACCCCGGGATCGAACACTGAAGCTTTCTTT. This sequence joins TRBV7-9 and TRBJ1-1, with D unclear. Between the trimmed V and J ends, which lost 5 bases and 1 base, there was a span of 11 bases. There are 14 residues in the CDR3. CDR1 and CDR2 from the germline V gene are SEHNR and FQNEAQ (reference sequence).